This passage covers 12 T cell receptor beta chains from one sample sequenced in a study of blood T cell repertoires in COVID-19. Repertoires were generated with immunoSEQ multiplex PCR, while TCRdb's copy carries only in-frame clones and drops some. The table records nearly 50,000 clones, about 85% of them present only once. Sequenced sample: peripheral blood. These receptors came from a human donor in a cohort sampled during active COVID-19.

Only a few counts were recorded for this clone. The gene calls are TRBV6-1 and TRBJ1-5, with TRBD1 identical over 8 bases. CDR1 MNHNS and CDR2 SASEGT come from the germline V gene. This CDR3 has 16 amino acids. After removal of 2 bases from V and 0 bases from J, the junction contained 3 bases not matched to a gene. The CDR3 DNA reads TGTGCCAGCAGTGAACAGGGGGCCATTAGCAATCAGCCCCAGCATTTT. Protein: CASSEQGAISNQPQHF.

The V and J genes are TRBV6-2 or TRBV6-3 and TRBJ1-5, with D unclear. The V end lost 4 bases, the J end lost 0 bases, and 13 bases lay between the germline ends. The CDR3 has 16 residues. CDR1 and CDR2 from the germline V gene are MNHEY and SVGEGT. In DNA form, the CDR3 reads TGTGCCAGCAGTTGGCGGTCCTCATATAGCAATCAGCCCCAGCATTTT. This translates into CASSWRSSYSNQPQHF.

The gene calls are TRBV28 and TRBJ1-2, with no clear D. This CDR3 is 9 amino acids long. The ends were cut back, 8 bases at V and 8 bases at J, with 6 bases in the middle. The germline CDR1 and CDR2 sequences are MDHEN and SYDVKM. CDR3: CASQRGYTF. The CDR3 bases are TGTGCCAGCCAGCGGGGCTACACCTTC.

The chain has TRBV28 and TRBJ2-1, with D possibly TRBD2 on 6 matching bases. The CDR3 contains 14 residues. The ends were cut back, 6 bases at V and 0 bases at J, with 9 bases in the middle. The germline V gene encodes CDR1 MDHEN and CDR2 SYDVKM. CDR3 loop: CASSPGLSYNEQFF. The DNA for the CDR3 is TGTGCCAGCAGCCCGGGACTCTCCTACAATGAGCAGTTCTTC.

J is TRBJ2-3 and V is TRBV11-1; 10 nucleotides align to TRBD2. The CDR3 loop spans 15 amino acids. Germline CDR1 reads SGHAT; CDR2 reads FQDESV (reference sequence). V lost 4 bases and J lost 1; bases outside the gene matches: 2. CDR3 sequence: CASSSLAGGTDTQYF. The CDR3 bases are TGTGCCAGCAGCTCCCTAGCGGGAGGCACAGATACGCAGTATTTT. Full variable domain (outside the CDR3, taken from reference TRBV11-1 and TRBJ2-3): EAEVAQSPRYKITEKSQAVAFWCDPISGHATLYWYRQILGQGPELLVQFQDESVVDDSQLPKDRFSAERLKGVDSTLKIQPAELGDSAMYLCASSSLAGGTDTQYFGPGTRLTVL.

The chain recombines TRBV19 with TRBJ2-1; D remains unclear. Germline V CDR1 and CDR2: LNHDA, SQIVND (reference sequence). V was cut by 10 bases and J by 10 bases, with 17 bases left in between. This CDR3 is 12 amino acids long. The CDR3 protein is CAIRGTLGEQFF. The CDR3 DNA reads as TGTGCCATCAGAGGTACCCTCGGGGAGCAGTTCTTC.

The chain employs TRBV9 and TRBJ2-1, with D possibly being TRBD2 (6 bases). V was shortened by 3 bases and J by 3 bases, with 13 bases between the two germline ends. The germline V gene has CDR1 SGDLS and CDR2 YYNGEE. The CDR3 has 15 amino acids. CDR3 in DNA: TGTGCCAGCAGCGCCCCTCCGGGGGACTACAATGAGCAGTTCTTC. It encodes CASSAPPGDYNEQFF.

This chain joins TRBV10-3 and TRBJ2-7, with 8 bases aligning to TRBD1. V shed 5 bases and J 5 bases; nucleotides not matched to a gene: 8. Germline V CDR1 and CDR2: ENHRY, SYGVKD. The CDR3 is 14 residues long. The CDR3 loop reads CAISWGGQGHEQYF. Here the CDR3 DNA reads TGTGCCATCAGTTGGGGCGGACAGGGCCACGAGCAGTACTTC.

This chain connects TRBV5-4 to TRBJ2-7; 9 nucleotides align to TRBD2. This CDR3 is built from 13 residues. V dropped 7 bases and J dropped 1; count of bases not matched to a gene: 3. In germline, CDR1 is SGHNT, CDR2 YYREEE (reference sequence). CDR3 protein: CASRGRGSYEQYF. CDR3 coding DNA: TGTGCCAGCCGCGGGAGGGGTTCCTACGAGCAGTACTTC.

The chain carries TRBV5-1 and TRBJ2-1; D unresolved. V was trimmed by 0 bases and J by 8 bases, leaving 9 bases between them. The germline gives CDR1 SGHRS, CDR2 YFSETQ. The CDR3 extends over 13 amino acids. CDR3 DNA sequence: TGCGCCAGCAGCTTGGCCGTAGTCGATGAGCAGTTCTTC. Encoded protein: CASSLAVVDEQFF.

The CDR3 DNA sequence: TGTGCCACCCCGTCAAACGGACAGGGGAATCGGGGCTACACCTTC. Amino acid sequence: CATPSNGQGNRGYTF. The rearrangement links TRBV28 to TRBJ1-2; 9 bases are a match to TRBD1. Germline CDR1 is MDHEN and CDR2 is SYDVKM. The CDR3 totals 15 residues. With V trimmed by 10 bases and J by 8 bases, 17 bases remained unmatched.

This rearrangement joins TRBV6-5 to TRBJ2-1; D is unclear. CDR3 length: 12 amino acids. Per the germline V gene, CDR1 is MNHEY and CDR2 is SVGAGI. V was pared by 6 bases and J by 6 bases, with 9 bases between. The chain's CDR3 is CASSKQVNEQFF. The CDR3 coding sequence is TGTGCCAGCAGCAAGCAGGTCAATGAGCAGTTCTTC.